Each of the 17 T cell receptor beta chains below was sequenced from the same sample in a study of beta chain features in type 1 diabetes. As every portion of the isolated RNA was reverse transcribed, the sequencing read expressed TCRB transcripts. The repertoire was sequenced with immunoSEQ multiplex PCR; TCRdb's copy has only in-frame clones and lacks some. The data hold around 160,000 clones, with 48% observed a single time. The sequenced sample was Tregs from blood. These receptors all come from a man in his late teens or twenties in good health.

The V gene is TRBV5-4, the J gene TRBJ2-3; D may be TRBD1 (5 bases). Trimming removed 0 bases at V and 4 bases at J, with 12 bases between. Germline V gene lookup returns CDR1 SGHNT and CDR2 YYREEE (reference sequence). The CDR3 has 15 residues. The CDR3 DNA sequence: TGTGCCAGCAGCTTGGGGTTGCTAGGGGCAGATACGCAGTATTTT. Translated: CASSLGLLGADTQYF.

This clone was counted only a few times. The genes are TRBV28 and TRBJ2-1; 8 nucleotides match TRBD2. The CDR3 is made up of 17 amino acids. V trimming: 3 bases; J trimming: 2 bases; junction bases outside the gene matches: 9. The germline V gene has CDR1 MDHEN and CDR2 SYDVKM. The CDR3 loop is CASSFYGGRLPYNEQFF. CDR3 DNA: TGTGCCAGCAGTTTTTACGGCGGGAGGCTTCCCTACAATGAGCAGTTCTTC.

The genes are TRBV7-2 and TRBJ2-4; weak D call: TRBD1 (5 bases). Per germline, CDR1 SGHTA and CDR2 FQGNSA. The CDR3 is 16 residues long. The V end lost 1 base, the J end lost 0 bases, and 10 bases lay between the germline ends. The CDR3 DNA reads as TGTGCCAGCAGCTTAGGACAGATCTTAGCCAAAAACATTCAGTACTTC. Translating gives CASSLGQILAKNIQYF. Filled out from reference TRBV7-2 and TRBJ2-4, the complete variable domain reads GAGVSQSPSNKVTEKGKDVELRCDPISGHTALYWYRQSLGQGLEFLIYFQGNSAPDKSGLPSDRFSAERTGGSVSTLTIQRTQQEDSAVYLCASSLGQILAKNIQYFGAGTRLSVL.

The rearrangement uses TRBV9 and TRBJ1-1; D ambiguous. Trimming took 1 base from V and 1 from J, leaving 5 bases between them. Per the germline V gene, CDR1 is SGDLS and CDR2 is YYNGEE. The CDR3 runs 13 residues. The CDR3 reads CASSVYPNTEAFF. CDR3 bases: TGTGCCAGCAGCGTATATCCGAACACTGAAGCTTTCTTT.

The chain recombines TRBV7-9 with TRBJ1-1, with TRBD1 identical over 7 bases. Germline CDR1 is SEHNR and CDR2 is FQNEAQ (reference sequence). The trim removed 5 bases at V and 1 base at J, leaving 7 bases unmatched. CDR3 length: 15 amino acids. The CDR3 nucleotides read TGTGCCAGCAGCCATTCAAACAGGGGGAACACTGAAGCTTTCTTT. This codes for CASSHSNRGNTEAFF.

The chain uses TRBV6-6 and TRBJ2-2, with 7 bases that match TRBD1. The CDR3 loop spans 15 amino acids. J was trimmed by 0 bases and V by 6 bases; bases with no gene match: 4. CDR1 MNHNY and CDR2 SVGAGI come from the germline V gene (reference sequence). CDR3 in amino acids: CASSRQGANTGELFF. The CDR3 DNA sequence: TGTGCCAGCAGCAGACAGGGCGCGAACACCGGGGAGCTGTTTTTT.

This chain uses TRBV7-9 with TRBJ2-1; weak D call: TRBD2 (6 bases). The CDR3 runs to 15 residues. With 3 bases removed from V and 4 bases from J, the gap between germline ends came to 13 bases. Germline loops: CDR1 SEHNR, CDR2 FQNEAQ (reference sequence). The CDR3 DNA follows: TGTGCCAGCAGCTTCCGGGGGTCAGTATACAATGAGCAGTTCTTC. Protein sequence: CASSFRGSVYNEQFF.

The chain joins TRBV30 to TRBJ2-7, with D unclear. Germline V gives CDR1 GTSNPN, CDR2 SVGIG (reference sequence). The CDR3 consists of 12 residues. Trimming took off 2 bases at V and 3 bases at J, with 8 bases between the two ends. The CDR3 region has the DNA TGTGCCTGGAGTTTACAGAACTACGAGCAGTACTTC. Protein product: CAWSLQNYEQYF.

This rearrangement joins TRBV7-2 to TRBJ2-6, with D unclear. The ends were cut back, 4 bases at V and 4 bases at J, with 11 bases in the middle. Germline loops: CDR1 SGHTA, CDR2 FQGNSA. This CDR3 comprises 15 residues. CDR3 residues: CASSSIGAGANVLTF. The CDR3 DNA sequence: TGTGCCAGCAGCTCCATCGGTGCCGGGGCCAACGTCCTGACTTTC.

V usage is TRBV7-2 and J usage is TRBJ2-1, with D tentatively TRBD2 (7 bases). Germline V gives CDR1 SGHTA, CDR2 FQGNSA. Between the trimmed V and J ends, which lost 5 bases and 4 bases, there was a span of 18 bases. This CDR3 is 16 amino acids long. Here the CDR3 DNA reads TGTGCCAGCAGCCCCGGCGGGGGCCTAGTGTACAATGAGCAGTTCTTC. It is translated as CASSPGGGLVYNEQFF.

The chain links TRBV19 to TRBJ2-3, with D hard to call. Looked up from germline, CDR1 is LNHDA and CDR2 is SQIVND (reference sequence). V lost 3 bases, J lost 2 bases, and 15 bases lay in between. The CDR3 covers 16 residues. CDR3 in amino acids: CASSIWADPFTDTQYF. DNA for the CDR3: TGTGCCAGTAGTATTTGGGCAGACCCTTTCACAGATACGCAGTATTTT.

This clone was detected once. V and J are TRBV6-6 and TRBJ1-1, with D uncertain. This CDR3 has 14 residues. V lost 2 bases and J lost 1, with 8 bases in between. The germline gives CDR1 MNHNY, CDR2 SVGAGI (reference sequence). The CDR3: CASSYPPGNTEAFF. The CDR3 DNA follows: TGTGCCAGCAGTTACCCACCCGGGAACACTGAAGCTTTCTTT.

In this sample, this clone turned up a few times. The CDR3 region is CASSISDSREHEQYF. Written as DNA, the CDR3 is TGTGCCAGTAGTATATCCGACTCCCGGGAGCATGAGCAGTACTTC. V is TRBV19 and J is TRBJ2-7; a possible D gene is TRBD2 (6 bases). V was pared by 2 bases and J by 7 bases, with 18 bases between. Germline V gene lookup returns CDR1 LNHDA and CDR2 SQIVND (reference sequence). This CDR3 has 15 residues.

The CDR3 is CASSLGGVGEQYF. The CDR3 region has the DNA TGTGCCAGCAGCCTTGGGGGGGTTGGCGAGCAGTACTTC. The chain carries TRBV7-3 and TRBJ2-7; TRBD2 matches at 7 bases. CDR1 is SGHTA and CDR2 is FQGTGA in the germline V gene. The CDR3 has 13 amino acids. Unmatched junction bases numbered 7, after V lost 5 bases and J lost 6 bases.

This clone has only one observation. The genes are TRBV4-3 and TRBJ2-3; 7 nucleotides match TRBD2. V lost 3 bases, J lost 2 bases, and 2 bases stayed unmatched. Germline V gene sequence: CDR1 LGHNA, CDR2 YSLEER. The CDR3 length is 14 residues. The CDR3 nucleotides are TGCGCCAGCAGCCATCGGGGGGACACAGATACGCAGTATTTT. The encoded protein is CASSHRGDTDTQYF.

J is TRBJ1-2 and V is TRBV6-6; TRBD1 aligns across 7 bases. The CDR3 runs to 13 residues. J lost 3 bases, V lost 6 bases, and 4 bases had no gene match. Germline V gene data show CDR1 as MNHNY and CDR2 as SVGAGI (reference sequence). The CDR3 coding sequence is TGTGCCAGCAGGTTTACAGGGGACTATGGCTACACCTTC. As protein: CASRFTGDYGYTF.

This clone was found a few times. The chain joins TRBV10-3 to TRBJ1-2; D possibly corresponds to TRBD1 (5 bases). Per the germline V gene, CDR1 is ENHRY and CDR2 is SYGVKD. The CDR3 is made up of 16 amino acids. Trimming shortened V by 10 bases and J by 1 base, and 22 bases separated the two germline ends. Here the CDR3 reads CASAKQGAAFNYGYTF. CDR3 nucleotides: TGTGCCAGCGCAAAGCAGGGCGCCGCGTTTAACTATGGCTACACCTTC.